This T cell receptor (beta chain) emerged from a study of blood T cell repertoires in COVID-19. Per the study methods: Nucleated cell counts were estimated from reference gene primer amplification. TCRdb keeps only in-frame clones here, not all; method: immunoSEQ multiplex PCR. Clone size and the V and J calls come from that table; the DNA yielded D and trimming. The sample shows 90,000 to 100,000 clones, about 80% of them seen only once. The V end lost 7 bases, the J end lost 2 bases, and 11 bases lay between the germline ends. Germline loops: CDR1 MNHEY, CDR2 SMNVEV (reference sequence). The CDR3 is made up of 13 amino acids.

The sample was peripheral blood. The chain is built from TRBV27 and TRBJ1-1, with D perhaps matching TRBD1 (5 bases). The clonotype originates from a man between 65 and 80 years old with acute or convalescent COVID-19. CDR3 region: CASTTGVNTEAFF. The DNA for the CDR3 is TGTGCCAGCACCACGGGGGTTAACACTGAAGCTTTCTTT.